Below, 31 T cell receptor beta chains from the same sample are listed, as sequenced in a study of cytomegalovirus exposure and HLA in healthy donors. Researchers ran the PCR with 60 Vbeta and 13 Jbeta primers. The table came from immunoSEQ multiplex PCR; TCRdb's copy has only in-frame clones and leaves some out. The data contain roughly 110,000 clones, 81% of them singletons. Sequenced input: PBMCs. The origin of the receptors is a man under 40 in good health and CMV-seronegative.

The chain has TRBV18 and TRBJ1-2; 7 nucleotides match TRBD1. V gave up 0 bases and J gave up 3 bases; unmatched junction bases: 4. Germline-derived CDR1 and CDR2 are KGHSH and LQKENI. This CDR3 is 15 amino acids long. The CDR3 nucleotides are TGTGCCAGCTCACCACCAGGGGGCATTTACTATGGCTACACCTTC. It codes for CASSPPGGIYYGYTF.

Points on this clone: This same CDR3 is encoded by further DNA sequences in the sample. The rearrangement joins TRBV19 to TRBJ1-5, with unresolved D. This CDR3 has 13 residues. V was clipped by 6 bases and J by 2 bases, with 8 bases between them. Germline CDR1 reads LNHDA; CDR2 reads SQIVND (reference sequence). For the CDR3, the DNA is TGTGCCAGTAGGAGAGGGCGCAATCAGCCCCAGCATTTT. Residues: CASRRGRNQPQHF.

The chain joins TRBV6-1 to TRBJ1-5; no definite D call. CDR1 is MNHNS, CDR2 SASEGT, per germline. Deletions cut 7 bases from V and 6 bases from J, with 16 bases between. The length of the CDR3 is 14 residues. CDR3 nucleotides: TGTGCCAGCATGAGGGTCTATCCCCTTCAGCCCCAGCATTTT. It is translated as CASMRVYPLQPQHF.

This chain connects TRBV6-5 to TRBJ1-5, with D possibly TRBD1 on 5 matching bases. Germline loops: CDR1 MNHEY, CDR2 SVGAGI. The CDR3 is 15 amino acids. With 2 bases removed from V and 0 bases from J, the gap between germline ends came to 8 bases. DNA for the CDR3: TGTGCCAGCAGTTACGGGGCATATAGCAATCAGCCCCAGCATTTT. Translating it yields CASSYGAYSNQPQHF.

The chain joins TRBV10-3 to TRBJ1-1; D is ambiguous. Germline CDR1 is ENHRY and CDR2 is SYGVKD. The V end was cut by 10 bases, the J end by 0 bases, with 12 bases between. The CDR3 runs 13 residues. CDR3 loop: CATLQSLNTEAFF. For the CDR3, the DNA is TGTGCCACCTTGCAGTCCCTGAACACTGAAGCTTTCTTT.

V usage is TRBV7-8 and J usage is TRBJ1-4; D remains ambiguous. CDR3 size: 13 residues. V was shortened by 2 bases and J by 10 bases, with 11 bases between the two germline ends. The germline gives CDR1 SGHVS, CDR2 FQNEAQ. The CDR3 here is CASSLRFSGKLFF. The CDR3 DNA reads as TGTGCCAGCAGCTTACGGTTTTCGGGAAAACTGTTTTTT.

This rearrangement joins TRBV28 to TRBJ2-5; 8 bases are a match to TRBD1. V dropped 6 bases and J dropped 2; count of bases not matched to a gene: 14. Germline assignment: CDR1 MDHEN and CDR2 SYDVKM. The CDR3 consists of 17 residues. CDR3 loop: CASREDRANLPQETQYF. The CDR3 nucleotides read TGTGCCAGCAGGGAGGACAGGGCGAACCTCCCTCAAGAGACCCAGTACTTC.

For the CDR3, the DNA is TGTGCCGGGACAACAGGACGGCCCACTGAAGCTTTCTTT. This gives the protein CAGTTGRPTEAFF. V is TRBV30 and J is TRBJ1-1; TRBD1 might be the D (6 bases). Germline CDR1 and CDR2: GTSNPN and SVGIG (reference sequence). This CDR3 spans 13 amino acids. Trimming cost V 8 bases and J 4 bases, with 17 bases left between them.

DNA for the CDR3: TGTGCCAGCAGTCCGGCAGAACAGGGGGCGCAGTATTTT. Amino acid sequence: CASSPAEQGAQYF. The V call is TRBV27, the J call TRBJ2-3; 8 nucleotides line up with TRBD1. The CDR3 runs to 13 residues. The V gene end was trimmed by 5 bases and the J gene end by 10 bases; junction bases not matched to a gene: 8. Per the germline V gene, CDR1 is MNHEY and CDR2 is SMNVEV (reference sequence).

The chain is built from TRBV19 and TRBJ2-7; 13 bases are a match to TRBD2. The CDR3 has 15 amino acids. The germline V gene encodes CDR1 LNHDA and CDR2 SQIVND (reference sequence). V shed 5 bases and J 5 bases; nucleotides not matched to a gene: 6. The CDR3 protein is CASSAGLAGAHEQYF. CDR3 in DNA: TGTGCCAGTAGTGCCGGACTAGCGGGAGCACACGAGCAGTACTTC.

The CDR3 DNA follows: TGTGCCAGCAGCTTACAGGGGACCCCTAATGAAAAACTGTTTTTT. Protein: CASSLQGTPNEKLFF. The rearrangement uses TRBV7-9 and TRBJ1-4; maybe TRBD1 (6 bases). CDR1 and CDR2 (germline): SEHNR, FQNEAQ (reference sequence). The CDR3 is 15 amino acids. The ends were cut back, 2 bases at V and 3 bases at J, with 10 bases in the middle.

This chain joins TRBV9 and TRBJ2-5; D may be TRBD2 (5 bases). Trimming shortened V by 0 bases and J by 7 bases, and 19 bases separated the two germline ends. CDR1 and CDR2 from the germline V gene are SGDLS and YYNGEE. This CDR3 is 16 amino acids long. CDR3 region: CASSVGGSALEVTQYF. The CDR3 DNA is TGTGCCAGCAGCGTAGGGGGTAGCGCCCTGGAGGTGACCCAGTACTTC. Full variable domain (outside the CDR3, taken from reference TRBV9 and TRBJ2-5): DSGVTQTPKHLITATGQRVTLRCSPRSGDLSVYWYQQSLDQGLQFLIQYYNGEERAKGNILERFSAQQFPDLHSELNLSSLELGDSALYFCASSVGGSALEVTQYFGPGTRLLVL.

The V and J genes are TRBV2 and TRBJ1-1, with D unresolved. This CDR3 contains 16 residues. V was cut by 4 bases and J by 3 bases, with 18 bases left in between. Germline loops: CDR1 SNHLY, CDR2 FYNNEI. The CDR3 spells CASSAGLSRRDTEAFF. The CDR3 nucleotides read TGTGCCAGCAGTGCAGGTCTATCCCGGAGGGACACTGAAGCTTTCTTT.

The chain couples TRBV2 to TRBJ2-7; 8 positions agree with TRBD2. Germline V CDR1 and CDR2: SNHLY, FYNNEI. Trimming removed 6 bases from V and 3 bases from J; junction bases left unmatched: 10. There are 15 residues in the CDR3. CDR3 loop: CASSLAASGFYEQYF. The CDR3 DNA follows: TGTGCCAGCAGCCTTGCGGCTAGCGGGTTCTACGAGCAGTACTTC.

The chain couples TRBV14 to TRBJ2-3; the match to TRBD2 covers 7 bases. CDR1 and CDR2 from the germline V gene are SGHDN and FVKESK. V lost 3 bases to trimming and J lost 5 bases; unmatched junction nucleotides: 14. The CDR3 extends over 17 amino acids. The CDR3 DNA reads TGTGCCAGCAGCCACAATCGACAGCCCCGCGGGGGAGATACGCAGTATTTT. Translating gives CASSHNRQPRGGDTQYF.

V is TRBV29-1 and J is TRBJ2-3, with 10 bases aligning to TRBD1. Losses at the gene ends were 7 bases for V and 1 base for J; bases not matched to a gene: 8. The CDR3 runs to 15 residues. The germline gives CDR1 SQVTM, CDR2 ANQGSEA. The CDR3 nucleotides read TGCAGCGCCGACGACAGGGGGCGCCGCACAGATACGCAGTATTTT. Protein sequence: CSADDRGRRTDTQYF.

V gene TRBV2 combines with J gene TRBJ2-1; 10 bases match TRBD1. The germline CDR1 and CDR2 sequences are SNHLY and FYNNEI. Losses at the gene ends were 7 bases for V and 7 bases for J; bases not matched to a gene: 7. This CDR3 has 14 amino acids. The CDR3 nucleotides are TGTGCCAGCAACCCGGGACAGGGGATAAATGAGCAGTTCTTC. This gives the protein CASNPGQGINEQFF. The whole variable domain, filled in from reference TRBV2 and TRBJ2-1, reads EPEVTQTPSHQVTQMGQEVILRCVPISNHLYFYWYRQILGQKVEFLVSFYNNEISEKSEIFDDQFSVERPDGSNFTLKIRSTKLEDSAMYFCASNPGQGINEQFFGPGTRLTVL.

The chain joins TRBV7-9 to TRBJ2-3; 10 bases line up with TRBD2. J lost 5 bases, V lost 5 bases, and 7 bases had no gene match. CDR3 size: 15 residues. Germline assignment: CDR1 SEHNR and CDR2 FQNEAQ (reference sequence). CDR3 sequence (DNA): TGTGCCAGCAGCCTCAGCGGGAGGGCTTTAGATACGCAGTATTTT. Translating it yields CASSLSGRALDTQYF.

In this sample, this clone turned up once. This chain links TRBV7-8 with TRBJ2-2; 9 bases fit TRBD2. The CDR3 runs 17 residues. The J segment lost 8 bases and the V segment lost 1 base, leaving 11 bases of the junction unmatched. CDR1 SGHVS and CDR2 FQNEAQ come from the germline V gene. The CDR3 DNA reads TGTGCCAGCAGCTTAGACCCCCTCCGCGGGGGGGCGGGGGAGCTGTTTTTT. It specifies CASSLDPLRGGAGELFF. The entire variable domain, with the rest obtained from reference TRBV7-8 and TRBJ2-2, is as follows: GAGVSQSPRYKVAKRGQDVALRCDPISGHVSLFWYQQALGQGPEFLTYFQNEAQLDKSGLPSDRFFAERPEGSVSTLKIQRTQQEDSAVYLCASSLDPLRGGAGELFFGEGSRLTVL.

This sequence joins TRBV7-8 and TRBJ1-6; TRBD1 matches at 11 bases. Germline V gives CDR1 SGHVS, CDR2 FQNEAQ. CDR3 length: 18 amino acids. Losses at the gene ends were 0 bases for V and 2 bases for J; bases not matched to a gene: 3. The CDR3 nucleotides are TGTGCCAGCAGCTTAGCGCTGGGACAGGGGGCCTATAATTCACCCCTCCACTTT. Its translation is CASSLALGQGAYNSPLHF.

The rearrangement uses TRBV7-9 and TRBJ2-7, with a possible D match to TRBD1 (6 bases). The CDR3 is 14 residues long. The V gene's germline CDR1 is SEHNR and CDR2 FQNEAQ (reference sequence). Trimming cost V 5 bases and J 0 bases, with 11 bases left between them. CDR3 sequence (DNA): TGTGCCAGCAGCCTTACAGGGAACTCCTACGAGCAGTACTTC. This codes for CASSLTGNSYEQYF.

CDR3: CASSYRSRRGTEAFF. The DNA for the CDR3 is TGTGCCAGCAGTTACCGGTCAAGGAGGGGAACTGAAGCTTTCTTT. The chain carries TRBV6-5 and TRBJ1-1; the D gene is possibly TRBD1 (5 bases). Trimming removed 2 bases from V and 5 bases from J, with 15 bases in between. The CDR3 has 15 amino acids. From germline, CDR1 is MNHEY and CDR2 SVGAGI.

V usage is TRBV28 and J usage is TRBJ2-7; the D is unclear. CDR1 is MDHEN and CDR2 is SYDVKM in the germline V gene. The ends were cut back, 11 bases at V and 3 bases at J, with 14 bases in the middle. This CDR3 is 12 amino acids long. The DNA for the CDR3 is TGTGCCGCCGAGGATTCTATCTACGAGCAGTACTTC. Protein sequence: CAAEDSIYEQYF.

This clone was observed a single time. The gene calls are TRBV21-1 and TRBJ1-2; the table calls TRBD1, which could not be checked here. TRBV21-1 is shown as a pseudogene. The CDR3 extends over 17 amino acids. DNA of the CDR3: TGTGCCAGCAGCATGGCGGGCCCACAGGGGGCTAACTATGGCTACACCTTC. As protein: CASSMAGPQGANYGYTF.

This chain joins TRBV30 and TRBJ2-3; 10 bases line up with TRBD2. Unmatched junction bases numbered 6, after V lost 1 base and J lost 2 bases. The CDR3 extends over 16 amino acids. The V gene's germline CDR1 is GTSNPN and CDR2 SVGIG (reference sequence). CDR3 region: CAWSAGTSAYTDTQYF. In nucleotides, the CDR3 is TGTGCCTGGAGTGCCGGGACTAGCGCATACACAGATACGCAGTATTTT.

Relative to its sample, this clone is large. The rearrangement uses TRBV2 and TRBJ1-4; D unclear. V lost 3 bases, J lost 6 bases, and 11 bases lay in between. This CDR3 has 14 residues. The V gene's germline CDR1 is SNHLY and CDR2 FYNNEI. CDR3 in DNA: TGTGCCAGCAGTGACTGGGGAGGCGATGAAAAACTGTTTTTT. Amino acids: CASSDWGGDEKLFF.

The J gene is TRBJ1-5, the V gene TRBV6-5; no definite D call. The CDR3 is 15 residues long. Trimming took off 5 bases at V and 2 bases at J, with 13 bases between the two ends. CDR1 is MNHEY, CDR2 SVGAGI, per germline. CDR3 nucleotide sequence: TGTGCCAGCAGTCAGACACCGTCGGGCAATCAGCCCCAGCATTTT. Translating it yields CASSQTPSGNQPQHF.

The chain links TRBV25-1 to TRBJ2-7; 10 nucleotides agree with TRBD1. CDR1 is MGHDK and CDR2 is SYGVNS in the germline V gene. The CDR3 is 16 residues long. J lost 2 bases, V lost 1 base, and 5 bases had no gene match. CDR3 residues: CASSESMGQGTYEQYF. The CDR3 nucleotides read TGTGCCAGCAGTGAATCTATGGGACAGGGGACCTACGAGCAGTACTTC.

This clone was seen a few times. The V and J genes are TRBV5-1 and TRBJ2-3; 8 bases are shared with TRBD2. Germline V gene lookup returns CDR1 SGHRS and CDR2 YFSETQ. CDR3 size: 14 residues. V shed 0 bases and J 11 bases; nucleotides not matched to a gene: 8. The CDR3 DNA sequence: TGCGCCAGCAGCTTGGAGCGGGGGCCCCCTGGGCAGTATTTT. Residues: CASSLERGPPGQYF.

J is TRBJ2-7 and V is TRBV9; a possible D gene is TRBD2 (6 bases). V lost 7 bases to trimming and J lost 9 bases, with 29 bases between them. Germline lookup yields CDR1 SGDLS and CDR2 YYNGEE. The CDR3 spans 16 residues. CDR3 DNA: TGTGCCAGCTCGACGGCCCCCGGGACTGGCGGCGTTGTGCAGTACTTC. Protein: CASSTAPGTGGVVQYF.

This chain joins TRBV4-2 and TRBJ1-3; TRBD1 is a possible D gene (5 bases). Trimming left V 0 bases short and J 4 bases short, with 19 bases between. This CDR3 is 18 amino acids long. CDR1 is LGHNA, CDR2 YNFKEQ, per germline. The CDR3: CASSQDIGEGRYGNTIYF. The CDR3 DNA sequence: TGTGCCAGCAGCCAAGATATCGGGGAGGGGAGATACGGAAACACCATATATTTT.